The rows below give T cell receptor beta chains drawn from one sample of a study of identical twins. Via MiXCR, TCRdb re-called the 5' RACE reads, giving one row per CDR3 protein. The repertoire holds a few hundred thousand distinct CDR3 sequences, with 20% to 25% as singletons. This sample also appeared in a second study, on T cells expressing NK-cell markers.

Material: CD4+ T cells sorted from blood. The origin of the receptors is a woman aged 18 to 35 in good health. CDR3s include the opening cysteine and the closing phenylalanine or tryptophan. D genes are given only for firm matches. Not every row has a clone size; where given, it reads once, few, many or a size class.

CDR3,DNA,V,D,length,size,J
CSVGNVAYNEQFF,TGCAGCGTTGGGAACGTGGCCTACAATGAGCAGTTCTTC,TRBV29-1,-,13,few,TRBJ2-1
CSVTTGRDSPLHF,TGCAGCGTTACGACAGGGAGGGATTCACCCCTCCACTTT,TRBV29-1,TRBD1,13,few,TRBJ1-6
CASSQDNSDRAYGYTF,TGTGCCAGCAGCCAAGACAATAGCGACAGGGCCTATGGCTACACCTTC,TRBV4-2,TRBD1,16,-,TRBJ1-2
CASKADRGRETQYF,TGTGCCAGCAAAGCGGACAGGGGGCGTGAGACCCAGTACTTC,TRBV12-3/TRBV12-4,TRBD1,14,few,TRBJ2-5
CSPSIVGWGTDTQYF,TGCAGCCCGAGCATTGTGGGCTGGGGCACAGATACGCAGTATTTT,TRBV29-1,-,15,-,TRBJ2-3
CASSLIGGEAFF,TGTGCCAGCAGCCTGATAGGGGGTGAAGCTTTCTTT,TRBV12-3/TRBV12-4,-,12,-,TRBJ1-1
CASSLMGQLQYF,TGTGCCAGCAGCTTGATGGGACAGTTGCAGTATTTT,TRBV5-6,TRBD1,12,-,TRBJ2-3
CASSLEGGSMSPLHF,TGCGCCAGCAGCTTGGAGGGCGGGAGTATGTCACCCCTCCACTTT,TRBV5-1,-,15,-,TRBJ1-6
CTDPDRVPGANVLTF,TGTACCGACCCCGACAGGGTCCCTGGGGCCAACGTCCTGACTTTC,TRBV6-1,TRBD1,15,-,TRBJ2-6
CASRERLYGDTQYF,TGCGCCAGCAGAGAGAGGTTGTATGGGGATACGCAGTATTTT,TRBV5-1,-,14,-,TRBJ2-3
CSVEGLSEGNEQFF,TGCAGCGTTGAAGGACTTTCCGAAGGCAATGAGCAGTTCTTC,TRBV29-1,-,14,-,TRBJ2-1
CASSTNQGEEKLFF,TGTGCCAGCAGCACAAACCAGGGCGAGGAAAAACTGTTTTTT,TRBV7-9,-,14,few,TRBJ1-4
CASSFLTTGNTIYF,TGTGCCAGCAGTTTTCTTACAACGGGAAACACCATATATTTT,TRBV12-3/TRBV12-4,-,14,few,TRBJ1-3
CASSFSLGQNTEAFF,TGTGCCAGCAGCTTCTCTCTGGGACAGAACACTGAAGCTTTCTTT,TRBV5-5,-,15,few,TRBJ1-1
CSAGDPNEQYF,TGCAGTGCTGGGGATCCAAACGAGCAGTACTTC,TRBV20-1,-,11,-,TRBJ2-7
CASSLPPTSLNEQFF,TGTGCCAGCAGCTTACCGCCGACTAGCCTCAATGAGCAGTTCTTC,TRBV11-2,TRBD2,15,-,TRBJ2-1
CAWGREGRQNTEAFF,TGTGCCTGGGGGAGAGAGGGGAGGCAGAACACTGAAGCTTTCTTT,TRBV30,-,15,-,TRBJ1-1
CASSHGGGTEAFF,TGTGCCAGCTCCCACGGGGGGGGCACTGAAGCTTTCTTT,TRBV6-2/TRBV6-3,-,13,many,TRBJ1-1
CASSVAGGRENEQFF,TGTGCCAGCAGCGTCGCCGGGGGCCGAGAAAATGAGCAGTTCTTC,TRBV9,-,15,few,TRBJ2-1
CASSYSGGRVNEQFF,TGTGCCAGCAGTTACTCGGGCGGGAGAGTTAATGAGCAGTTCTTC,TRBV6-2/TRBV6-3,TRBD2,15,-,TRBJ2-1
CASSDSTSGGADTQYF,TGTGCCAGCAGTGACTCGACTAGCGGGGGGGCAGATACGCAGTATTTT,TRBV6-4,TRBD2,16,few,TRBJ2-3
CASSFGRVNIQYF,TGTGCCAGCAGCTTTGGCAGGGTCAACATTCAGTACTTC,TRBV7-2,-,13,few,TRBJ2-4
CASSLLGDLPGELFF,TGCGCCAGCAGCTTGTTAGGCGATCTGCCCGGGGAGCTGTTTTTT,TRBV5-1,-,15,few,TRBJ2-2
CASKRTTNTGELFF,TGCGCCAGCAAACGGACAACGAACACCGGGGAGCTGTTTTTT,TRBV5-1,-,14,few,TRBJ2-2
CASRGTGWFF,TGTGCCAGCAGGGGGACAGGGTGGTTCTTC,TRBV6-5,TRBD1,10,-,TRBJ2-1
CASSVSGRGEPQHF,TGTGCCAGCAGCGTATCAGGCCGGGGGGAGCCCCAGCATTTT,TRBV9,-,14,few,TRBJ1-5
CAMNPDGTRDYTF,TGTGCCATGAACCCCGACGGAACAAGAGACTACACCTTC,TRBV10-3,-,13,-,TRBJ1-2
CSASEGETDTQYF,TGCAGTGCTAGCGAAGGGGAGACAGATACGCAGTATTTT,TRBV20-1,-,13,-,TRBJ2-3
CASSFPLRTETGNTIYF,TGTGCCAGCAGTTTTCCCCTCCGGACGGAAACTGGAAACACCATATATTTT,TRBV12-3/TRBV12-4,-,17,few,TRBJ1-3
CASSFGGRTEAFF,TGTGCCAGCAGTTTCGGGGGTCGGACTGAAGCTTTCTTT,TRBV12-3/TRBV12-4,-,13,few,TRBJ1-1
CSARATGSSSYEQYF,TGCAGTGCTAGGGCTACCGGGTCTAGCTCCTACGAGCAGTACTTC,TRBV20-1,-,15,few,TRBJ2-7
CASSRSSLSSYEQYF,TGTGCCAGCAGCCGATCCTCACTTAGCTCCTACGAGCAGTACTTC,TRBV6-1,-,15,-,TRBJ2-7
CASSGGLAVQETQYF,TGCGCCAGCAGCGGAGGACTAGCGGTACAAGAGACCCAGTACTTC,TRBV5-1,TRBD2,15,few,TRBJ2-5
CASSFSLAGEETQYF,TGTGCCAGCAGCTTTTCACTAGCGGGAGAAGAGACCCAGTACTTC,TRBV7-9,TRBD2,15,-,TRBJ2-5
CASSSHQETQYF,TGCGCCAGCAGCTCCCACCAAGAGACCCAGTACTTC,TRBV5-1,-,12,-,TRBJ2-5
CAWSASYGDTQYF,TGTGCCTGGAGCGCCTCTTACGGAGATACGCAGTATTTT,TRBV30,-,13,-,TRBJ2-3
CASRRSTEAFF,TGTGCCAGCAGGAGATCCACTGAAGCTTTCTTT,TRBV12-3/TRBV12-4,-,11,few,TRBJ1-1
CASSTEQNSYEQYF,TGTGCCAGCAGCACCGAACAGAACTCCTACGAGCAGTACTTC,TRBV7-9,-,14,few,TRBJ2-7
CASSPGPLAGTQYF,TGTGCCAGCAGCCCCGGACCTTTGGCCGGGACCCAGTACTTC,TRBV7-2,-,14,once,TRBJ2-5
CSAREGQGYTLYEQYF,TGCAGTGCTAGAGAGGGACAGGGGTACACCCTCTACGAGCAGTACTTC,TRBV20-1,TRBD1,16,once,TRBJ2-7
CASSPQAHTDTQYF,TGTGCCAGCAGCCCACAGGCTCACACAGATACGCAGTATTTT,TRBV9,-,14,-,TRBJ2-3
CASSRGPDPQAYEQYF,TGCGCCAGCAGCCGGGGCCCCGACCCCCAGGCCTACGAGCAGTACTTC,TRBV5-1,-,16,few,TRBJ2-7
CASSLLGYGNTIYF,TGTGCCAGCAGCTTGTTGGGATACGGAAACACCATATATTTT,TRBV5-5,-,14,-,TRBJ1-3
CASSKRGWNTEAFF,TGTGCCAGCAGTAAAAGGGGGTGGAACACTGAAGCTTTCTTT,TRBV6-1,-,14,-,TRBJ1-1
CASSPSGTGMSYGYTF,TGTGCCAGCAGTCCATCCGGGACAGGGATGAGCTATGGCTACACCTTC,TRBV7-9,TRBD1,16,few,TRBJ1-2
CASSPGGTRAYEQYF,TGCGCCAGCAGCCCTGGGGGAACCCGAGCCTACGAGCAGTACTTC,TRBV5-1,-,15,few,TRBJ2-7
CASCVPGVCGELFF,TGTGCCAGCTGCGTCCCAGGCGTATGCGGGGAGCTGTTTTTT,TRBV28,-,14,-,TRBJ2-2
CASIPGQGAGLRGYTF,TGTGCCAGCATTCCGGGACAGGGGGCTGGTTTACGCGGCTACACCTTC,TRBV12-3/TRBV12-4,TRBD1,16,-,TRBJ1-2
CASSLGASLPYEQYF,TGTGCCAGCAGCTTAGGGGCTTCCCTGCCCTACGAGCAGTACTTC,TRBV7-2,-,15,-,TRBJ2-7
CSARVPAGDTFF,TGCAGTGCTAGAGTCCCAGCGGGAGACACCTTCTTC,TRBV20-1,TRBD2,12,few,TRBJ2-1